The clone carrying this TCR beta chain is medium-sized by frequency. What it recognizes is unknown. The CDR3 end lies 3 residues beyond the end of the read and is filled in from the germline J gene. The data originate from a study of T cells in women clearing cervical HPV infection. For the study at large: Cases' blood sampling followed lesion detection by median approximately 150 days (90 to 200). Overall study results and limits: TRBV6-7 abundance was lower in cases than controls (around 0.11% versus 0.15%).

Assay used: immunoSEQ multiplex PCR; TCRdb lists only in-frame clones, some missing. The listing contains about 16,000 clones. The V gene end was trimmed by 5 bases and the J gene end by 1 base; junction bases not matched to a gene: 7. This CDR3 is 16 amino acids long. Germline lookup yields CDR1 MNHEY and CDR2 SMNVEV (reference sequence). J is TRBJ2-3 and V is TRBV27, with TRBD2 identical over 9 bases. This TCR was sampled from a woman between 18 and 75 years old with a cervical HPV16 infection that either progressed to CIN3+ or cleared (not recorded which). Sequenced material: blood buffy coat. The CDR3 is CASSPLIAGGTDTQYF. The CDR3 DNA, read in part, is TGTGCCAGCAGTCCCCTCATAGCGGGAGGCACAGATACG.